These T cell receptor beta chains were read from a single sample in a study of beta chain features in type 1 diabetes. The data were produced by immunoSEQ multiplex PCR, yet TCRdb's version contains in-frame clones alone and is incomplete. The profile shows some 150,000 clones, 9.7% of them singletons. The sequencing input was central memory CD4+ T cells from blood. These receptors all stem from a woman aged 40 to 55 in good health. The CDR3 runs from the conserved cysteine through the conserved F or W. D genes are given only for firm matches. Some rows mark clone size as missing; the rest say once, few, many or name a class of expanded clone.

clone_size: few
v_call: TRBV4-3
j_call: TRBJ1-5
d_call: .
cdr3_aa: CASSQDPGVGNQPQHF
cdr3_nt: TGCGCCAGCAGCCAAGATCCAGGGGTAGGGAATCAGCCCCAGCATTTT

clone_size: many
v_call: TRBV4-3
j_call: TRBJ1-5
d_call: TRBD1
cdr3_aa: CASSQDIGQGKSQPQHF
cdr3_nt: TGCGCCAGCAGCCAAGATATCGGACAGGGGAAGAGCCAGCCCCAGCATTTT

clone_size: .
v_call: TRBV15
j_call: TRBJ2-7
d_call: .
cdr3_aa: CATSRDRGYEQYF
cdr3_nt: TGTGCCACCAGCAGAGACAGGGGCTACGAGCAGTACTTC

clone_size: few
v_call: TRBV11-2
j_call: TRBJ2-1
d_call: TRBD2
cdr3_aa: CASSLSGGAGNEQFF
cdr3_nt: TGTGCCAGCAGCCTCAGCGGGGGGGCGGGGAATGAGCAGTTCTTC

clone_size: .
v_call: TRBV13
j_call: TRBJ2-3
d_call: TRBD2
cdr3_aa: CASSLEAAGGRTQYF
cdr3_nt: TGTGCCAGCAGCTTAGAGGCGGCGGGGGGGCGGACGCAGTATTTT

clone_size: many
v_call: TRBV6-6
j_call: TRBJ2-1
d_call: TRBD1
cdr3_aa: CASSSRDRNNEQFF
cdr3_nt: TGTGCCAGCAGTAGCCGGGACAGAAACAATGAGCAGTTCTTC

clone_size: few
v_call: TRBV4-1
j_call: TRBJ1-2
d_call: .
cdr3_aa: CASSQVQTEYGYTF
cdr3_nt: TGCGCCAGCAGCCAAGTACAAACAGAATATGGCTACACCTTC

clone_size: .
v_call: TRBV27
j_call: TRBJ2-3
d_call: TRBD2
cdr3_aa: CASSLSGGGANFDTQYF
cdr3_nt: TGTGCCAGCAGTTTATCCGGCGGGGGGGCCAATTTTGATACGCAGTATTTT

clone_size: few
v_call: TRBV29-1
j_call: TRBJ1-2
d_call: .
cdr3_aa: CSVVSFGRPRGGYTF
cdr3_nt: TGCAGCGTTGTATCCTTTGGCAGGCCCCGGGGTGGCTACACCTTC

clone_size: few
v_call: TRBV27
j_call: TRBJ1-2
d_call: TRBD1
cdr3_aa: CASSPRGANYGYTF
cdr3_nt: TGTGCCAGCAGTCCCAGGGGGGCTAACTATGGCTACACCTTC

clone_size: .
v_call: TRBV2
j_call: TRBJ2-5
d_call: TRBD2
cdr3_aa: CASSALAGWAETQYF
cdr3_nt: TGTGCCAGCAGCGCACTAGCGGGGTGGGCAGAGACCCAGTACTTC

clone_size: .
v_call: TRBV5-1
j_call: TRBJ1-1
d_call: TRBD1
cdr3_aa: CASSDGQGRTEAFF
cdr3_nt: TGCGCCAGCAGCGACGGACAGGGGAGAACTGAAGCTTTCTTT

clone_size: few
v_call: TRBV18
j_call: TRBJ2-7
d_call: TRBD2
cdr3_aa: CASSPGTRMGEQYF
cdr3_nt: TGTGCCAGCTCACCAGGGACTAGGATGGGCGAGCAGTACTTC

clone_size: .
v_call: TRBV7-8
j_call: TRBJ2-6
d_call: .
cdr3_aa: CASSLVGGLGANVLTF
cdr3_nt: TGTGCCAGCAGCTTAGTAGGAGGGCTCGGGGCCAACGTCCTGACTTTC

clone_size: .
v_call: TRBV29-1
j_call: TRBJ2-3
d_call: TRBD2
cdr3_aa: CSVDAGGGTDTQYF
cdr3_nt: TGCAGCGTTGATGCGGGGGGTGGCACAGATACGCAGTATTTT

clone_size: many
v_call: TRBV5-4
j_call: TRBJ2-1
d_call: .
cdr3_aa: CASSPTLADAYNEQFF
cdr3_nt: TGTGCCAGCAGCCCCACTTTAGCGGATGCCTACAATGAGCAGTTCTTC

clone_size: few
v_call: TRBV5-1
j_call: TRBJ1-3
d_call: TRBD1
cdr3_aa: CASSPGQLSGNTIYF
cdr3_nt: TGCGCCAGCAGCCCGGGACAGCTCTCTGGAAACACCATATATTTT

clone_size: many
v_call: TRBV7-2
j_call: TRBJ2-1
d_call: TRBD2
cdr3_aa: CASSLGGISAYNEQFF
cdr3_nt: TGTGCCAGCAGCTTGGGGGGGATATCGGCCTACAATGAGCAGTTCTTC

clone_size: .
v_call: TRBV6-5
j_call: TRBJ2-5
d_call: .
cdr3_aa: CASSYREGETQYF
cdr3_nt: TGTGCCAGCAGTTACCGGGAAGGGGAGACCCAGTACTTC

clone_size: once
v_call: TRBV6-5
j_call: TRBJ1-2
d_call: .
cdr3_aa: CASSSAPPRVYGYTF
cdr3_nt: TGTGCCAGCAGTTCCGCACCACCCAGGGTGTATGGCTACACCTTC

clone_size: few
v_call: TRBV4-2
j_call: TRBJ2-6
d_call: .
cdr3_aa: CASSQDRNSGANVLTF
cdr3_nt: TGTGCCAGCAGCCAAGACAGAAACTCTGGGGCCAACGTCCTGACTTTC

clone_size: .
v_call: TRBV27
j_call: TRBJ1-4
d_call: .
cdr3_aa: CASRDSDRFNEKLFF
cdr3_nt: TGTGCCAGCAGGGATTCCGACAGGTTCAATGAAAAACTGTTTTTT

clone_size: .
v_call: TRBV2
j_call: TRBJ1-1
d_call: TRBD1
cdr3_aa: CASDWTGFMNTEAFF
cdr3_nt: TGTGCCAGCGATTGGACAGGATTCATGAACACTGAAGCTTTCTTT

clone_size: .
v_call: TRBV6-6
j_call: TRBJ2-5
d_call: TRBD2
cdr3_aa: CASSGLAGRTMETQYF
cdr3_nt: TGTGCCAGCAGTGGACTAGCGGGTAGGACCATGGAGACCCAGTACTTC

clone_size: medium-sized
v_call: TRBV7-2
j_call: TRBJ2-5
d_call: .
cdr3_aa: CASSLALGGETQYF
cdr3_nt: TGTGCCAGCAGCTTAGCGCTTGGAGGGGAGACCCAGTACTTC

clone_size: .
v_call: TRBV19
j_call: TRBJ2-5
d_call: TRBD1
cdr3_aa: CASSIDPTGLETQYF
cdr3_nt: TGTGCCAGTAGTATAGACCCGACAGGGCTGGAGACCCAGTACTTC

clone_size: .
v_call: TRBV7-8
j_call: TRBJ1-6
d_call: .
cdr3_aa: CASSVTKSLHF
cdr3_nt: TGTGCCAGCAGCGTTACAAAGTCCCTCCACTTT